The clone carrying this TCR beta chain was seen at least ten times. Its target is not known. RNA transcripts provided the source from which TCR beta CDR3 regions were amplified. When the TCR CDR3 underwent first-round RT-PCR, the HTBI primer set was used. Each CDR3 protein is one row after TCRdb ran MiXCR on the multiplex PCR reads. The table records hundreds of thousands of distinct CDR3 sequences, roughly 15% of them present only once. V shed 1 base, J shed 2 bases, and the junction held 8 bases outside the gene matches. This CDR3 region has 16 residues. Looked up from germline, CDR1 is DFQATT and CDR2 is SNEGSKA (reference sequence). Lactation, pregnancy, other autoimmune disease or uncontrolled infection excluded patients. Used for diagnoses were clinical symptoms, serum thyroxine and TRAb, thyroid ultrasound and orbital computed tomography. This sample stems from a study of T cells in Graves' hyperthyroidism and ophthalmopathy.

The study's findings and limits: Blood samples included most of the expanded thyroid clonotypes exceeding 0.001.

Sequencing was carried out using blood. The chain has TRBV20-1 and TRBJ2-3, with 8 positions matching TRBD2. The origin of this receptor is a woman under 30 with Graves' ophthalmopathy. This CDR3 reads CSARAVTSGYTDTQYF. The CDR3 nucleotides are TGCAGTGCTAGAGCGGTCACTAGCGGCTACACAGATACGCAGTATTTT.